What follows describes a single T cell receptor beta chain. Its antigen is currently unknown. This CDR3 has 16 residues. CDR1 is MDHEN and CDR2 is SYDVKM in the germline V gene. Germline trimming cut 0 bases from V and 2 bases from J; bases unmatched to any gene: 6. The sample is drawn from a study of T cell responses to AZD1222 COVID-19 vaccine. Study-wide context: Second-dose intervals of approximately 4 or approximately 12 weeks were pooled.

General observations from the study: CD4 TCRs associated with vaccination spanned spike, dominating at 160-218 and 743-854. With two AZD1222 doses given, Spike-specific TCR breadth and depth both rose. Of the AZD1222 recipients, only 5 or 6 were seropositive at baseline.

Produced via immunoSEQ multiplex PCR; TCRdb's table is partial and in-frame only. The data contain about 92,000 clones, 85% to 90% of them singletons. The clonotype comes from an adult in good health. The sequencing here drew on peripheral blood, taken on day 0 of AZD1222 vaccination. V and J are TRBV28 and TRBJ2-7; 8 nucleotides match TRBD1. The chain's CDR3 is CASSLWQGAATYEQYF. The DNA for the CDR3 is TGTGCCAGCAGTTTATGGCAGGGGGCGGCTACCTACGAGCAGTACTTC.